The present T cell receptor beta chain was sequenced within a study of CD8+ T cells in alopecia areata. The treatment denotes: oral pan-JAK inhibitor, 5-10 mg twice daily. cDNA reverse transcribed from extracted RNA served as the sequencing template. Profiled with immunoSEQ multiplex PCR; TCRdb holds only in-frame clones, not every one. The sample holds 180,000 or so clones; 40% to 55% are singletons and the top ten take about 9.5%. Concerning this clone: Its antigen is still unknown.

CDR3 length: 10 residues. The germline V gene encodes CDR1 DFQATT and CDR2 SNEGSKA (reference sequence). Trimming pared 6 bases from V and 6 bases from J, leaving 8 bases between. Notes on the study in general: Scalp samples also contribute reads from the resident alphabeta T cells found in normal skin. Tofacitinib did not eliminate many expanded lesional clones from scalp or blood.

The sequence was obtained from a human donor with alopecia areata. This rearrangement joins TRBV20-1 to TRBJ1-2; D call uncertain. The sample consisted of CD8+ T cells sorted from blood, taken at roughly week 53, from a patient treated with tofacitinib. Here the CDR3 DNA reads TGCAGTGCGAGGCTGGATGGCTACACCTTC. Its translation: CSARLDGYTF.